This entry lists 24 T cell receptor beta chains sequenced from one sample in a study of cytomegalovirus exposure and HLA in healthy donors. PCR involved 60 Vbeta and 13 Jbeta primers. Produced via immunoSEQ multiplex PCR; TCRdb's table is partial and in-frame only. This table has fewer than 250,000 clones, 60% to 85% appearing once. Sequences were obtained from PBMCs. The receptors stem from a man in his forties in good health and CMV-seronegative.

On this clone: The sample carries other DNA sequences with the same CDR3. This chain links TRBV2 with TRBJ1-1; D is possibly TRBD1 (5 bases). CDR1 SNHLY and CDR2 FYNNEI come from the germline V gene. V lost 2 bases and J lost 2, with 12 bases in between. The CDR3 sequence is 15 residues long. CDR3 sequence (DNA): TGTGCCAGCAGTGAAAGGGGCCCAACAAACACTGAAGCTTTCTTT. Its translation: CASSERGPTNTEAFF.

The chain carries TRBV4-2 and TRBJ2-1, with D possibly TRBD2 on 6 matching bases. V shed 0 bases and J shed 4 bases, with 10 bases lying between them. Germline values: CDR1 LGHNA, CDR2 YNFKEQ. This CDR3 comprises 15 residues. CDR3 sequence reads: CASSQEGLDYNEQFF. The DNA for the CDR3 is TGTGCCAGCAGCCAAGAGGGACTGGATTACAATGAGCAGTTCTTC.

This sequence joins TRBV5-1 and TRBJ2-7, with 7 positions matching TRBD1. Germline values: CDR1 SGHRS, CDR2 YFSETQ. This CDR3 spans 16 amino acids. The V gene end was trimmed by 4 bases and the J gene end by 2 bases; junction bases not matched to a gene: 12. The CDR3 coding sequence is TGCGCCAGCAGCGGATTACAGGGGATTTTTACCTACGAGCAGTACTTC. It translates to CASSGLQGIFTYEQYF.

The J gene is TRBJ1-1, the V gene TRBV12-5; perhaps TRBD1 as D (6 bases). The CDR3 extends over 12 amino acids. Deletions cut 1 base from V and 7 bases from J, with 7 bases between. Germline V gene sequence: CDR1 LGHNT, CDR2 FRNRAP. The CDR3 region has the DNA TGTGCTAGTGGTTTGGACAGGGTTGAAGCTTTCTTT. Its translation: CASGLDRVEAFF.

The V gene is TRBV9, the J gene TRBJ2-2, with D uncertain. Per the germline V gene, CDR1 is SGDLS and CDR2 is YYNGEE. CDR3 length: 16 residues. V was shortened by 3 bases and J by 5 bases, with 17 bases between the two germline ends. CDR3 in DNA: TGTGCCAGCAGCGCTAGTGGAGCGATGAGGACCGGGGAGCTGTTTTTT. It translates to CASSASGAMRTGELFF.

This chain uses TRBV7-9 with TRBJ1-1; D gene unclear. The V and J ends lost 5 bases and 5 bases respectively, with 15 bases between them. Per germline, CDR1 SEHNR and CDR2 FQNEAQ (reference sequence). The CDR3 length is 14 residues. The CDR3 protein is CASSPRRTETEAFF. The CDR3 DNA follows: TGTGCCAGCAGCCCCCGGAGGACGGAGACTGAAGCTTTCTTT.

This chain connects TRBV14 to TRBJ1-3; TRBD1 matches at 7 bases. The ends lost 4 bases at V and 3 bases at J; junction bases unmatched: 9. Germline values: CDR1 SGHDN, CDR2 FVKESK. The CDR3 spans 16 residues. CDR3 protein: CASSPTGTYYGNTIYF. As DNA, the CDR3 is TGTGCCAGCAGCCCGACAGGGACCTACTATGGAAACACCATATATTTT.

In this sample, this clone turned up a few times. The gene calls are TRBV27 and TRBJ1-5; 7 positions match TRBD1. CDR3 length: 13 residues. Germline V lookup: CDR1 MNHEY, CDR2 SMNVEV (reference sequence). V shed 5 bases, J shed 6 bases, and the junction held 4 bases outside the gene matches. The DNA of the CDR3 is TGTGCCAGCAGTCAAGACAGGGTTCAGCCCCAGCATTTT. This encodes CASSQDRVQPQHF.

As DNA, the CDR3 is TGTGCCAGCTCACCAAGGACATCCATTTACGAGCAGTACTTC. Translating it yields CASSPRTSIYEQYF. The chain recombines TRBV18 with TRBJ2-7; perhaps TRBD1 as D (5 bases). Germline V lookup: CDR1 KGHSH, CDR2 LQKENI. The CDR3 spans 14 residues. Trimming shortened V by 2 bases and J by 4 bases, and 12 bases separated the two germline ends.

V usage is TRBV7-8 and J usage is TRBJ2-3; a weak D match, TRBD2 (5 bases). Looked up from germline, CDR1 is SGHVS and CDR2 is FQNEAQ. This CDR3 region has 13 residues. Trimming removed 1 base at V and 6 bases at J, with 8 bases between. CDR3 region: CASSLGRLDTQYF. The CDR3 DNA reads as TGTGCCAGCAGCTTAGGGAGGCTGGATACGCAGTATTTT.

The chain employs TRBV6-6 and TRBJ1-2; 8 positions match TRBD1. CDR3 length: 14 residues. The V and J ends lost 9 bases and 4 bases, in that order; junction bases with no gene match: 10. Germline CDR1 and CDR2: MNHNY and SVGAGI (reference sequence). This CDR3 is CASISGGAIYGYTF. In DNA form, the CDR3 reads TGTGCCAGTATATCAGGGGGCGCGATCTATGGCTACACCTTC.

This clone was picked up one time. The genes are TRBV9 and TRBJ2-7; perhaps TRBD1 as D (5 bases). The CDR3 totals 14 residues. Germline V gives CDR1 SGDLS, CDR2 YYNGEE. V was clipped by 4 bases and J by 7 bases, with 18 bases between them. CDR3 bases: TGTGCCAGCAGCTCGCGGACACCCGGTGGGGAGCAGTACTTC. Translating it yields CASSSRTPGGEQYF. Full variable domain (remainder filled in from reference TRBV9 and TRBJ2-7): DSGVTQTPKHLITATGQRVTLRCSPRSGDLSVYWYQQSLDQGLQFLIQYYNGEERAKGNILERFSAQQFPDLHSELNLSSLELGDSALYFCASSSRTPGGEQYFGPGTRLTVT.

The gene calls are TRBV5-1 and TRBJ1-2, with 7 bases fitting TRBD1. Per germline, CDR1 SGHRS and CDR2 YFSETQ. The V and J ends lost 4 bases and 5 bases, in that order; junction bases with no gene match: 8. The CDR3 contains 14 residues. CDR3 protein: CASSQYTGAYGYTF. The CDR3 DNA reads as TGCGCCAGCAGCCAATATACAGGGGCGTATGGCTACACCTTC.

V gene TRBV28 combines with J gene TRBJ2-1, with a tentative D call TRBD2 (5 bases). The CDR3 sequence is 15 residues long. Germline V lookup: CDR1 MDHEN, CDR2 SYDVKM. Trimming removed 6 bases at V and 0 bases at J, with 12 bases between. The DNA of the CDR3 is TGTGCCAGCAGACCAGCGGTGAGCTCCTACAATGAGCAGTTCTTC. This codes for CASRPAVSSYNEQFF.

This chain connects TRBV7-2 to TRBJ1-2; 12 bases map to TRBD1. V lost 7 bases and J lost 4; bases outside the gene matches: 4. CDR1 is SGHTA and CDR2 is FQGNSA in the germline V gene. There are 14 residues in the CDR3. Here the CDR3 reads CASNPGQGAYGYTF. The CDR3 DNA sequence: TGTGCCAGCAATCCGGGACAGGGGGCCTATGGCTACACCTTC.

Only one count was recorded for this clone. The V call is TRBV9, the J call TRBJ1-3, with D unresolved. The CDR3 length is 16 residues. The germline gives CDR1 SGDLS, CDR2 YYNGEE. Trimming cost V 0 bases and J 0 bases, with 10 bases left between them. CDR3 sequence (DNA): TGTGCCAGCAGCGTAGCTACGACAAGCTCTGGAAACACCATATATTTT. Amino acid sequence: CASSVATTSSGNTIYF.

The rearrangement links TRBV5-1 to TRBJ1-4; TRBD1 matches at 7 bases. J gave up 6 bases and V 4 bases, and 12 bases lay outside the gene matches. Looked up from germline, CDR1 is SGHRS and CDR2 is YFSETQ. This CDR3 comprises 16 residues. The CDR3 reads CASSPGTAGGHEKLFF. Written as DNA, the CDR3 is TGCGCCAGCAGCCCGGGGACAGCCGGAGGTCATGAAAAACTGTTTTTT.

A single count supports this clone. In DNA form, the CDR3 reads TGTGCCAGCAGCTGGGGGGATTCAGATACGCAGTATTTT. This encodes CASSWGDSDTQYF. The V and J genes are TRBV7-9 and TRBJ2-3; possibly TRBD2 for D (6 bases). V was cut by 4 bases and J by 4 bases, with 9 bases left in between. The CDR3 length is 13 residues. CDR1 and CDR2 from the germline V gene are SEHNR and FQNEAQ (reference sequence).

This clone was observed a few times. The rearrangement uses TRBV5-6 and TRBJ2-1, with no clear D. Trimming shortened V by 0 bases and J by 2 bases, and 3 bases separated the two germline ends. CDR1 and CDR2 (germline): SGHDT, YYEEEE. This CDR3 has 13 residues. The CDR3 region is CASSLDTYNEQFF. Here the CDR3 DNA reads TGTGCCAGCAGCTTGGATACCTACAATGAGCAGTTCTTC.

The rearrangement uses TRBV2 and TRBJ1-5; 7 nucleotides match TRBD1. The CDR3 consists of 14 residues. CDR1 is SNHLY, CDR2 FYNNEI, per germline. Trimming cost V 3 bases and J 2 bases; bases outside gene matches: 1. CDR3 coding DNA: TGTGCCAGCAGTGATACAGGGGGCAATCAGCCCCAGCATTTT. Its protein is CASSDTGGNQPQHF. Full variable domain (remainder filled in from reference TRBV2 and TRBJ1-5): EPEVTQTPSHQVTQMGQEVILRCVPISNHLYFYWYRQILGQKVEFLVSFYNNEISEKSEIFDDQFSVERPDGSNFTLKIRSTKLEDSAMYFCASSDTGGNQPQHFGDGTRLSIL.

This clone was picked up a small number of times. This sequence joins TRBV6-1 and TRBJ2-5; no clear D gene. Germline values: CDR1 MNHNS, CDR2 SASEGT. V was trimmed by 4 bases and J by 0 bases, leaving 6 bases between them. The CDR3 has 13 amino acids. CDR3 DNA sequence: TGTGCCAGCAGTGGCCGGGACCAAGAGACCCAGTACTTC. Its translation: CASSGRDQETQYF.

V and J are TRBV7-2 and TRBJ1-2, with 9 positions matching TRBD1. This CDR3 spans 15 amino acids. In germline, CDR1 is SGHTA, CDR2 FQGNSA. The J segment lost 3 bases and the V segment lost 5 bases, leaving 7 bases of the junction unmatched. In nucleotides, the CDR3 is TGTGCCAGCAGCCCGGGACAGGGACGATACTATGGCTACACCTTC. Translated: CASSPGQGRYYGYTF.

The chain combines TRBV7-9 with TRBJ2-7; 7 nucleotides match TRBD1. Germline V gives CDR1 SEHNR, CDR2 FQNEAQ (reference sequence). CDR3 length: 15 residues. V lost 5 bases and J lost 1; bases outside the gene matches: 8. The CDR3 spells CASSPRQGSSYEQYF. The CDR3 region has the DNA TGTGCCAGCAGCCCACGACAGGGTTCTTCCTACGAGCAGTACTTC.

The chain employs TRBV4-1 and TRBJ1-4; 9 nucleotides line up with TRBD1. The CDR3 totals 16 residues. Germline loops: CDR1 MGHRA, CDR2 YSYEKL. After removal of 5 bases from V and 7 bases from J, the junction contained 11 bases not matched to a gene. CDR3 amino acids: CASSSRPGQGIEKLFF. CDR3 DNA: TGCGCCAGCAGCTCGAGGCCCGGACAGGGGATTGAAAAACTGTTTTTT.